This T cell receptor beta chain was documented in a study of OX40 agonist ivuxolimab in advanced cancers. Study background: Three patients showed partial responses: one hepatocellular carcinoma and two cutaneous melanoma cases.

The CDR3 is 14 residues long. CDR1 is MDHEN and CDR2 is SYDVKM in the germline V gene. Trimming shortened V by 3 bases and J by 4 bases, and 12 bases separated the two germline ends. Sequenced by immunoSEQ multiplex PCR; TCRdb stores in-frame clones only, minus some. The table shows 100,000 to 130,000 clones, with around 93% occurring only once. Any history of autoimmune disease or systemic immunosuppression disqualified patients. The chain joins TRBV28 to TRBJ1-1, with a tentative D call TRBD1 (5 bases). The sequences come from CD4+ or CD8+ T cells sorted from blood, collected in a trial of the OX40 agonist ivuxolimab. The clonotype comes from an adult with an advanced solid tumor such as melanoma, head and neck, liver or kidney cancer. The CDR3 nucleotides read TGTGCCAGCAGTTTCCGGGGGTTGGGCACTGAAGCTTTCTTT. It translates to CASSFRGLGTEAFF.